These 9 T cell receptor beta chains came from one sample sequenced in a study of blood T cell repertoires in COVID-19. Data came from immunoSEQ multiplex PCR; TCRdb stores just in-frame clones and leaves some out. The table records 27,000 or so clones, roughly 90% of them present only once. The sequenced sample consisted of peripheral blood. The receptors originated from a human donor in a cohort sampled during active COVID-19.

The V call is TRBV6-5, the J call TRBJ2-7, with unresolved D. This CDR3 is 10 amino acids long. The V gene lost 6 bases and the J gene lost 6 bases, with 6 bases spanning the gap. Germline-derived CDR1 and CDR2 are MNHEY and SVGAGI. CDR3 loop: CASRLIEQYF. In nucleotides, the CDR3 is TGTGCCAGCAGGCTAATCGAGCAGTACTTC.

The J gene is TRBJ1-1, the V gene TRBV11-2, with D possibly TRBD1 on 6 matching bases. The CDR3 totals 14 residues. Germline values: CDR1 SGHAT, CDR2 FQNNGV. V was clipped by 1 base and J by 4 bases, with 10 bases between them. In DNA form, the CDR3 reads TGTGCCAGCAGCTTAGTGGCAGGGGTCACTGAAGCTTTCTTT. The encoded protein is CASSLVAGVTEAFF.

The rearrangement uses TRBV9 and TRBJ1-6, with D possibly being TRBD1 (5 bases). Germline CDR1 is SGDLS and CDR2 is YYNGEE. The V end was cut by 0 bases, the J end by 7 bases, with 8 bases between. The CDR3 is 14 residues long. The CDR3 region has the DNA TGTGCCAGCAGCGTAGAGGACAAGAATTCACCCCTCCACTTT. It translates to CASSVEDKNSPLHF.

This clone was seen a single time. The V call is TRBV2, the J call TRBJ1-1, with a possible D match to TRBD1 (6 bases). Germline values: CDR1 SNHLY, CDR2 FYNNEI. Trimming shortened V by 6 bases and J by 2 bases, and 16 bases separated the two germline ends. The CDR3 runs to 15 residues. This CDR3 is CASRSKQGFNTEAFF. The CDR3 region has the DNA TGTGCCAGCAGGAGTAAACAGGGCTTTAACACTGAAGCTTTCTTT.

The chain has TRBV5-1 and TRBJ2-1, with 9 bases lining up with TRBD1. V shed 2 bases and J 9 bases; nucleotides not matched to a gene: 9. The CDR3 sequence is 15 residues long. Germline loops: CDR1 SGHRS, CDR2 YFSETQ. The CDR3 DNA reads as TGCGCCAGCAGCTTTGGGGACAGGGCCTTCAGTGAGCAGTTCTTC. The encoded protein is CASSFGDRAFSEQFF. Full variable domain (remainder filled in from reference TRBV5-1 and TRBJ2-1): KAGVTQTPRYLIKTRGQQVTLSCSPISGHRSVSWYQQTPGQGLQFLFEYFSETQRNKGNFPGRFSGRQFSNSRSEMNVSTLELGDSALYLCASSFGDRAFSEQFFGPGTRLTVL.

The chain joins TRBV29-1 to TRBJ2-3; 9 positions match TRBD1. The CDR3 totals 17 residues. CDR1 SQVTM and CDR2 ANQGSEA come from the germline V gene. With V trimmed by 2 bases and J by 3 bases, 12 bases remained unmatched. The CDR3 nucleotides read TGCAGCGTTGAAAAGGACCAGACAGGGGGGTATACAGATACGCAGTATTTT. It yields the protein CSVEKDQTGGYTDTQYF.

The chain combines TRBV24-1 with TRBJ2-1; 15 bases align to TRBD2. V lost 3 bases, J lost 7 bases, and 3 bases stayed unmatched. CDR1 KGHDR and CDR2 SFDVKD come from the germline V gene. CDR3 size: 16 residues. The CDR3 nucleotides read TGTGCCACCAGTGATCCCGGACTAGCGGGAGGGAATGAGCAGTTCTTC. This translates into CATSDPGLAGGNEQFF.

The CDR3 spells CASSIGGQGDGYTF. For the CDR3, the DNA is TGTGCCAGTAGTATTGGGGGACAGGGCGATGGCTACACCTTC. The chain carries TRBV19 and TRBJ1-2, with 9 nucleotides matching TRBD1. CDR3 size: 14 residues. With V trimmed by 3 bases and J by 6 bases, 5 bases remained unmatched. Germline CDR1 LNHDA, CDR2 SQIVND (reference sequence).

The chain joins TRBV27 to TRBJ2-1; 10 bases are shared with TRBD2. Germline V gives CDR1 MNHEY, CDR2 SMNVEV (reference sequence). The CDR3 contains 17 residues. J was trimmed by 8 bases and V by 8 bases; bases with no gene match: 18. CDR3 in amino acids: CASGSLLVAGGVYEQFF. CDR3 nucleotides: TGTGCCAGCGGGTCTCTTTTGGTAGCGGGAGGTGTATATGAGCAGTTCTTC.